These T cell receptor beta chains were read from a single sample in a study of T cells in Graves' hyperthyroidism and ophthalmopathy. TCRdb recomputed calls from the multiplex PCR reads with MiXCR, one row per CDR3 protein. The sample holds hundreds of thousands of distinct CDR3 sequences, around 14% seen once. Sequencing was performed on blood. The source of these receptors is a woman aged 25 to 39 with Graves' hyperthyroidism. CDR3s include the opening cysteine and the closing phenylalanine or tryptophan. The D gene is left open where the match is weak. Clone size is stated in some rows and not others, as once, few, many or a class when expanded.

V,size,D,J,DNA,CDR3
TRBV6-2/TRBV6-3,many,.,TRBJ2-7,TGTGCCAGCCTATCCTCATCCGGGACGGTCACCTACGAGCAGTACTTC,CASLSSSGTVTYEQYF
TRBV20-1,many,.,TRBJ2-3,TGCAGTGCTCCAAGAAAGACAGATACGCAGTATTTT,CSAPRKTDTQYF
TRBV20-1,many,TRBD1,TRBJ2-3,TGCAGTGCTGGTACAGGGGCGACTAGCACAGATACGCAGTATTTT,CSAGTGATSTDTQYF
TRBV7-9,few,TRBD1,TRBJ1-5,TGTGCCAGCAGCTTAGCAGGGACAGGGAGAAGCAATCAGCCCCAGCATTTT,CASSLAGTGRSNQPQHF
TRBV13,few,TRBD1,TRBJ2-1,TGTGCCAGCAGCCCACGACAGGGGGCAGGAGTCGAGCAGTTCTTC,CASSPRQGAGVEQFF
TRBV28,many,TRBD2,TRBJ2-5,TGTGCCAGCAGTTTAGGGAGGGGAGTCCAAGAGACCCAGTACTTC,CASSLGRGVQETQYF
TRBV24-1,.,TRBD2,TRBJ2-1,TGTGCCACCAGTGACCCCGGGACTAGCGGGGGCAATGAGCAGTTCTTC,CATSDPGTSGGNEQFF
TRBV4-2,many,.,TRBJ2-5,TGTGCCAGCAGCCAAGATGGAATGCTGCGGGAGACCCAGTACTTC,CASSQDGMLRETQYF
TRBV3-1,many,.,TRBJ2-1,TGTGCCAGCAGCCTACTCCCCTCGGGGGGCGCCCGGAATGAGCAGTTCTTC,CASSLLPSGGARNEQFF
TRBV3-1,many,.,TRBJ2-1,TGTGCCAGCAATGACGGGGGGCATCTGGACAATGAGCAGTTCTTC,CASNDGGHLDNEQFF
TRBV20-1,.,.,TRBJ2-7,TGCAGTGCTTTTAAGCGGGTAAGCTCCTACGAGCAGTACTTC,CSAFKRVSSYEQYF
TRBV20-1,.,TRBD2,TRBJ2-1,TGCAGTCCCGCTCGGGTAGCGGGGGACAATGAGCAGTTCTTC,CSPARVAGDNEQFF
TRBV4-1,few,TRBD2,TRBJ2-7,TGCGCCAGCAGCCGCACACCGGGACTAGAAGTCGAGCAGTACTTC,CASSRTPGLEVEQYF
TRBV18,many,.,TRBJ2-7,TGTGCCAGCTCTCCCGGAGGAGGCTACGAGCAGTACTTC,CASSPGGGYEQYF
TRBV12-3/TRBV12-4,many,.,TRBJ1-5,TGTGCCAGCAGTTTAGGGGGAGGGGACAATCAGCCCCAGCATTTT,CASSLGGGDNQPQHF
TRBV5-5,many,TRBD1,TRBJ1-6,TGTGCCAGCAGCTTGCCTCCGGGACAGGGTGGTTCACCCCTCCACTTT,CASSLPPGQGGSPLHF
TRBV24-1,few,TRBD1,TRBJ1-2,TGTGCCACCAGTGGGACAGGTTCTAACTATGGCTACACCTTC,CATSGTGSNYGYTF
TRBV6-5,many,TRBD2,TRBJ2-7,TGTGCCAGCAGTTACGGACTAGCCGTCGGGTCCTACGAGCAGTACTTC,CASSYGLAVGSYEQYF
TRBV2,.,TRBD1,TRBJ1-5,TGTGCCACCGGGGGGACAGGGGCTAGCAATCAGCCCCAGCATTTT,CATGGTGASNQPQHF
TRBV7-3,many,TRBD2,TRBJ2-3,TGTGCCAGCAGCTTATCTAGCGGGATTGATACGCAGTATTTT,CASSLSSGIDTQYF
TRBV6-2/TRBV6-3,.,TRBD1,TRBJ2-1,TGTGCCAGCAGTGATAACAGGGGGCCAGATTACAATGAGCAGTTCTTC,CASSDNRGPDYNEQFF
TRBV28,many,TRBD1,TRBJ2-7,TGTGCCAGCAGTCCAACCGGGACAGGCGTCTACGAGCAGTACTTC,CASSPTGTGVYEQYF
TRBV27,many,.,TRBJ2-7,TGTGCCAGCAGGCATGAACTCCGGGACAAGGAAGTCTACGAGCAGTACTTC,CASRHELRDKEVYEQYF
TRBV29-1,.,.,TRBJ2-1,TGCAGCGTTGCTCCTTCGGTGGGGACTGAGCAGTTCTTC,CSVAPSVGTEQFF
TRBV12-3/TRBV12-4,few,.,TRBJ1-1,TGTGCCAGCACCCAGGACGGGGCGTACACTGAAGCTTTCTTT,CASTQDGAYTEAFF
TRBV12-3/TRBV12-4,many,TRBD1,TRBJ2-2,TGTGCCATCAGGGGGCAGGACACCGGGGAGCTGTTTTTT,CAIRGQDTGELFF
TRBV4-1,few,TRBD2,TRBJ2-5,TGCGCCAGCAGCCAAGGAACTAGCGGGAGGGCCAGGGAGACCCAGTACTTC,CASSQGTSGRARETQYF
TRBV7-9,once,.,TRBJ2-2,TGTGCCAGCGGCTTAAACGGGGAGCTGTTTTTT,CASGLNGELFF
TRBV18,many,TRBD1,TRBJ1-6,TGTGCCAGCTCACCGTCCCGGGACAGTTATAATTCACCCCTCCACTTT,CASSPSRDSYNSPLHF
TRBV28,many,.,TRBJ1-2,.,CASSTSWGSGYTF
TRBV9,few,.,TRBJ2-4,TGTGCCAGCAGCCAATGGGGGGACTTAGCCAAAAACATTCAGTACTTC,CASSQWGDLAKNIQYF
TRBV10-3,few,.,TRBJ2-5,TGTGCCGTCTCCCCAGACAGCAAAGAGACCCAGTACTTC,CAVSPDSKETQYF
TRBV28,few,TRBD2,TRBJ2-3,TGTGCCAGCAGTTTAGCGGGAGGCCCCTCGGGGTCGCAGTATTTT,CASSLAGGPSGSQYF
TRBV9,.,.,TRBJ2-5,TGTGCCAGCAGCGCGACGGAGAAAAGAAGGGAGACCCAGTACTTC,CASSATEKRRETQYF
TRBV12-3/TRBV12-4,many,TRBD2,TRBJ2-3,TGTGCCAGCAGTTTAGTTAGCGGGAGGTCAGATACGCAGTATTTT,CASSLVSGRSDTQYF
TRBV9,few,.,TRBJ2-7,TGTGCCAGCAGCGTAGCGGACACCTACGAGCAGTACTTC,CASSVADTYEQYF
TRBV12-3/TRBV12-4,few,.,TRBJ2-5,TGTGCCAGCAGTTTAAATATCGGTAGCGGGACCCAGTACTTC,CASSLNIGSGTQYF
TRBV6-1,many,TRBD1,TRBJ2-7,TGTGCCAGCAGTCGAGGGGGGGGACAGGGAGGCTACGAGCAGTACTTC,CASSRGGGQGGYEQYF
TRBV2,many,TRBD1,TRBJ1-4,TGTGCCAGCACCGGGACAGGGGCACATAATGAAAAACTGTTTTTT,CASTGTGAHNEKLFF
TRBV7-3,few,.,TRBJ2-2,TGTGCCAGCAGCTCGACTAGTCTTAACACCGGGGAGCTGTTTTTT,CASSSTSLNTGELFF
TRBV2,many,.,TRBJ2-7,TGTGCCAGCATCCGGACCCCGGGACAAATAACCCACGAGCAGTACTTC,CASIRTPGQITHEQYF
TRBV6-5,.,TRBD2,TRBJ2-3,TGTGCCAGCAGTCTACTAGCGGTCACAGATACGCAGTATTTT,CASSLLAVTDTQYF
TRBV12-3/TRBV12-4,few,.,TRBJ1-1,TGTGCCAGCAGTTTAGAGTCATATGGAGACACTGAAGCTTTCTTT,CASSLESYGDTEAFF
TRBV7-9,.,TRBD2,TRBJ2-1,TGTGCCAGCAGCCCCGGGACTAGGCGGGGAGAACAGTTCTTC,CASSPGTRRGEQFF